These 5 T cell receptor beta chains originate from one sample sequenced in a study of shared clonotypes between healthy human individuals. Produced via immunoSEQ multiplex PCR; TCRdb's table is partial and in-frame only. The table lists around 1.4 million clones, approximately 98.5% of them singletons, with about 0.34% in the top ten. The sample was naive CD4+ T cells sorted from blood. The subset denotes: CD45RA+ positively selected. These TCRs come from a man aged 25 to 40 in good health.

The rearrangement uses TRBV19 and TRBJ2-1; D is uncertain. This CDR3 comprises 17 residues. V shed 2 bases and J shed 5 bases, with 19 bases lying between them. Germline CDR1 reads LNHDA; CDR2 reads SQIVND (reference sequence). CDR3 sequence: CASSIFPLRKGNNEQFF. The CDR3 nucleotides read TGTGCCAGTAGTATATTCCCGCTAAGGAAGGGAAACAATGAGCAGTTCTTC.

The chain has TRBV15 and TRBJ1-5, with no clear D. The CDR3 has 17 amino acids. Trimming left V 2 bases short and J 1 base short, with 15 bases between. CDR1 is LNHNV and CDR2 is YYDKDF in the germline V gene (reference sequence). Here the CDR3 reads CATSRFARERSNQPQHF. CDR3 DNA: TGTGCCACCAGCAGATTTGCCCGGGAGCGGAGCAATCAGCCCCAGCATTTT. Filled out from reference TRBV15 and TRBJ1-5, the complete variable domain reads DAMVIQNPRYQVTQFGKPVTLSCSQTLNHNVMYWYQQKSSQAPKLLFHYYDKDFNNEADTPDNFQSRRPNTSFCFLDIRSPGLGDTAMYLCATSRFARERSNQPQHFGDGTRLSIL.

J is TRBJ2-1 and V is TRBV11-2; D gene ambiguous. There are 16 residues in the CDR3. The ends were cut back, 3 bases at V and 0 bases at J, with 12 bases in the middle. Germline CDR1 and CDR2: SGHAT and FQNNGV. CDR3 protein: CASSFRVIVSYNEQFF. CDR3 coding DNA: TGTGCCAGCAGCTTTAGGGTGATAGTCTCCTACAATGAGCAGTTCTTC. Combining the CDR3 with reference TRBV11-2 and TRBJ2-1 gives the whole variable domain EAGVAQSPRYKIIEKRQSVAFWCNPISGHATLYWYQQILGQGPKLLIQFQNNGVVDDSQLPKDRFSAERLKGVDSTLKIQPAKLEDSAVYLCASSFRVIVSYNEQFFGPGTRLTVL.

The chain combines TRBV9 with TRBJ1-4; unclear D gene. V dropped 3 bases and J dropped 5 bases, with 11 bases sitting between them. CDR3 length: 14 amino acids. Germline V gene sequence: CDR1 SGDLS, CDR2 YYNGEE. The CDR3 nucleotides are TGTGCCAGCAGCGGAGGTGCGGGAAATGAAAAACTGTTTTTT. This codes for CASSGGAGNEKLFF.

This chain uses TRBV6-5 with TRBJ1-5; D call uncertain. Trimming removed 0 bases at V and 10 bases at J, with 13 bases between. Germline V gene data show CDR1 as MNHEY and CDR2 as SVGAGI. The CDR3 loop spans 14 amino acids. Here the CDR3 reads CASSYSGQFQPQHF. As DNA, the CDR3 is TGTGCCAGCAGTTACTCGGGCCAGTTCCAACCCCAGCATTTT.